Each of the 30 T cell receptor beta chains below was sequenced from the same sample in a study of early T cells in non-severe SARS-CoV-2 infection. TCRdb passed the 5' RACE reads through MiXCR, listing each CDR3 protein once. Of fewer than 40,000 distinct CDR3 sequences listed, over 5% are singletons. The sample was whole blood. The receptors here all came from an adult who was a healthcare worker with PCR-confirmed SARS-CoV-2 infection or an uninfected control (not recorded which).

This clonotype was seen many times. This rearrangement joins TRBV21-1 to TRBJ2-4. TRBV21-1 is given as a pseudogene. The CDR3 covers 15 residues. CDR3 DNA sequence: TGTGCCAGCAGCAAAGATCGGCTAGCCAAAAACATTCAGTACTTC. Its translation: CASSKDRLAKNIQYF.

In its sample, this clonotype was seen a few times. The CDR3 DNA is TGTGCCAGCAGTCCTTCGGGCCTGGGAGAGACCCAGTACTTC. Encoded protein: CASSPSGLGETQYF. The chain couples TRBV12-3 or TRBV12-4 to TRBJ2-5, with D uncertain. V shed 5 bases and J shed 4 bases, with 14 bases lying between them. CDR3 length equals 14 residues.

This clonotype was observed a handful of times. The rearrangement joins TRBV3-1 to TRBJ2-7; D gene uncertain. There are 14 residues in the CDR3. Looked up from germline, CDR1 is LGHDT and CDR2 is YNNKEL (reference sequence). Trimming removed 0 bases from V and 2 bases from J, with 8 bases in between. CDR3 coding DNA: TGTGCCAGCAGCCAAGATCTAGGGACCTACGAGCAGTACTTC. Encoded protein: CASSQDLGTYEQYF.

The chain recombines TRBV27 with TRBJ2-7, with D perhaps given as TRBD1 or TRBD2 (5 bases each). CDR1 and CDR2 (germline): MNHEY, SMNVEV (reference sequence). The V end was cut by 5 bases, the J end by 7 bases, with 21 bases between. The CDR3 is 15 residues long. CDR3 loop: CASSKPNTGGREQYF. The CDR3 DNA is TGTGCCAGCAGTAAACCGAATACTGGGGGTAGGGAGCAGTACTTC.

The chain employs TRBV7-6 and TRBJ2-1; the D call may be TRBD1 or TRBD2 (5 bases each). Trimming removed 5 bases at V and 0 bases at J, with 11 bases between. The CDR3 spans 15 residues. Per the germline V gene, CDR1 is SGHVS and CDR2 is FNYEAQ. The CDR3 is CASSLEGRSYNEQFF. The CDR3 DNA sequence: TGTGCCAGCAGCCTCGAGGGACGCTCCTACAATGAGCAGTTCTTC. Full variable domain (rest looked up from reference TRBV7-6 and TRBJ2-1): GAGVSQSPRYKVTKRGQDVALRCDPISGHVSLYWYRQALGQGPEFLTYFNYEAQQDKSGLPNDRFSAERPEGSISTLTIQRTEQRDSAMYRCASSLEGRSYNEQFFGPGTRLTVL.

The chain is built from TRBV6-2 or TRBV6-3 and TRBJ2-3; D could derive from TRBD1 or TRBD2 (5 bases each). Between the trimmed V and J ends, which lost 0 bases and 2 bases, there was a span of 6 bases. Germline assignment: CDR1 MNHEY and CDR2 SVGEGT. The length of the CDR3 is 14 residues. CDR3 DNA sequence: TGTGCCAGCAGTTACTCCGGGACCACAGATACGCAGTATTTT. Encoded protein: CASSYSGTTDTQYF.

The CDR3 sequence: CASSQDRLYEQYF. The CDR3 nucleotides read TGCGCCAGCAGCCAAGATCGCCTTTACGAGCAGTACTTC. This chain links TRBV4-3 with TRBJ2-7; D remains unclear. The V gene lost 0 bases and the J gene lost 4 bases, with 7 bases spanning the gap. The CDR3 extends over 13 amino acids. The germline V gene has CDR1 LGHNA and CDR2 YSLEER.

This clonotype is labeled as medium-sized. The J gene is TRBJ2-1, the V gene TRBV12-3 or TRBV12-4, with D unclear. The V end lost 4 bases, the J end lost 2 bases, and 0 bases lay between the germline ends. This CDR3 is built from 11 residues. CDR3 residues: CASSSYNEQFF. The CDR3 DNA reads TGTGCCAGCAGTTCCTACAATGAGCAGTTCTTC.

This clonotype was seen many times. This chain connects TRBV20-1 to TRBJ1-5; D remains unclear. The germline V and J ends were trimmed by 4 bases and 6 bases, with 10 bases remaining between them. Germline loops: CDR1 DFQATT, CDR2 SNEGSKA (reference sequence). The CDR3 length is 12 residues. CDR3 DNA: TGCAGTGCTACATCAGTTATTCAGCCCCAGCATTTT. It encodes CSATSVIQPQHF.

This clonotype came up many times. The chain uses TRBV7-9 and TRBJ1-3, with D perhaps TRBD1 (5 bases). The V gene's germline CDR1 is SEHNR and CDR2 FQNEAQ (reference sequence). The V and J ends lost 2 bases and 0 bases respectively, with 14 bases between them. The CDR3 has 17 residues. The CDR3 is CASSLSRDPSSGNTIYF. The DNA of the CDR3 is TGTGCCAGCAGCTTATCCAGGGATCCGAGCTCTGGAAACACCATATATTTT.

V is TRBV28 and J is TRBJ2-3; 8 bases are a match to TRBD2. This CDR3 spans 13 amino acids. CDR1 is MDHEN and CDR2 is SYDVKM in the germline V gene. CDR3 residues: CAAGDVSTDTQYF. In DNA, the CDR3 is TGTGCAGCGGGAGACGTTAGCACAGATACGCAGTATTTT.

This clonotype was found a few times. The V and J genes are TRBV2 and TRBJ2-5; D is unclear. Between the trimmed V and J ends, which lost 6 bases and 5 bases, there was a span of 4 bases. The CDR3 consists of 10 residues. The V gene's germline CDR1 is SNHLY and CDR2 FYNNEI. CDR3 amino acids: CASRIETQYF. The CDR3 coding sequence is TGTGCCAGCAGGATCGAGACCCAGTACTTC.

The table lists this clonotype with many counts. The V and J genes are TRBV7-8 and TRBJ2-7; D might be TRBD2 (5 bases). The V end lost 1 base, the J end lost 2 bases, and 12 bases lay between the germline ends. From germline, CDR1 is SGHVS and CDR2 FQNEAQ. The CDR3 loop spans 15 amino acids. For the CDR3, the DNA is TGTGCCAGCAGCTTAGATACGGGGAACCCCTACGAGCAGTACTTC. Encoded protein: CASSLDTGNPYEQYF.

The V call is TRBV3-1, the J call TRBJ2-3; D may be TRBD1 or TRBD2 (5 bases each). V was cut by 5 bases and J by 7 bases, with 19 bases left in between. The germline gives CDR1 LGHDT, CDR2 YNNKEL (reference sequence). The CDR3 is 15 residues long. Written as DNA, the CDR3 is TGTGCCAGCAGCTCGACCGGGACCCTGGGCCATACGCAGTATTTT. Translation gives CASSSTGTLGHTQYF.

This clonotype was seen at least ten times. The chain carries TRBV6-1 and TRBJ2-1; TRBD1 might be the D (5 bases). Germline V gene sequence: CDR1 MNHNS, CDR2 SASEGT. The CDR3 has 13 residues. V lost 7 bases and J 6 bases, leaving 13 bases between the germline ends. CDR3: CASMAGIRNEQFF. In DNA form, the CDR3 reads TGTGCCAGCATGGCAGGGATCCGCAATGAGCAGTTCTTC.

This clonotype was counted between two and nine times. CDR3 sequence (DNA): TGCAGTGCTAGTGCCCCCGGGACAGCCTACGGCCTATCCCTCCACTTT. It specifies CSASAPGTAYGLSLHF. The V and J genes are TRBV20-1 and TRBJ1-6, with TRBD1 identical over 7 bases. Germline-derived CDR1 and CDR2 are DFQATT and SNEGSKA (reference sequence). CDR3 length: 16 amino acids. V trimming: 3 bases; J trimming: 14 bases; junction bases outside the gene matches: 19.

This clonotype was seen at least ten times. This chain uses TRBV18 with TRBJ1-2; D is uncertain. The V and J ends lost 2 bases and 3 bases respectively, with 4 bases between them. The CDR3 totals 12 residues. Germline-derived CDR1 and CDR2 are KGHSH and LQKENI. Here the CDR3 DNA reads TGTGCCAGCTCACCAGGGGACTATGGCTACACCTTC. As protein: CASSPGDYGYTF.

This clonotype came up many times. This rearrangement joins TRBV20-1 to TRBJ2-5; D is perhaps TRBD1 (6 bases). This CDR3 has 15 amino acids. CDR1 DFQATT and CDR2 SNEGSKA come from the germline V gene (reference sequence). Between the trimmed V and J ends, which lost 4 bases and 5 bases, there was a span of 20 bases. The CDR3: CSAIDRDKPEETQYF. The CDR3 DNA is TGCAGTGCTATTGACCGGGACAAGCCGGAGGAGACCCAGTACTTC.

This clonotype was seen only a few times. The V call is TRBV7-6, the J call TRBJ2-1; D ambiguous. The V end was cut by 5 bases, the J end by 7 bases, with 9 bases between. Germline CDR1 and CDR2: SGHVS and FNYEAQ. The CDR3 extends over 12 amino acids. This CDR3 is CASSRNLNEQFF. The CDR3 DNA follows: TGTGCCAGCAGCCGCAATTTGAATGAGCAGTTCTTC.

In its sample, this clonotype was seen a few times. The CDR3 loop is CSARWRLVSETQYF. The CDR3, as DNA: TGCAGTGCTAGGTGGCGGCTAGTGAGCGAGACCCAGTACTTC. This sequence joins TRBV20-1 and TRBJ2-5; D remains ambiguous. With 3 bases removed from V and 5 bases from J, the gap between germline ends came to 16 bases. The CDR3 extends over 14 amino acids. Germline CDR1 reads DFQATT; CDR2 reads SNEGSKA (reference sequence).

A few counts support this clonotype. The rearrangement uses TRBV29-1 and TRBJ2-7; D might be TRBD1 (6 bases). The V and J ends lost 2 bases and 6 bases respectively, with 14 bases between them. Germline CDR1 reads SQVTM; CDR2 reads ANQGSEA. This CDR3 is 13 amino acids long. The CDR3 bases are TGCAGCGTTGAATCAGTAGGGGGTTCCGAGCAGTACTTC. The encoded protein is CSVESVGGSEQYF.

A remark on this clonotype: Possible read error: a much larger clone is one base away. V is TRBV7-2 and J is TRBJ2-7, with TRBD2 matching over 10 bases. The CDR3 spans 14 residues. The ends lost 6 bases at V and 5 bases at J; junction bases unmatched: 7. Germline CDR1 SGHTA, CDR2 FQGNSA. CDR3 nucleotides: TGTACCAGCAGGCTAAGCGGGAGGGTTAACGAGCAGTACTTC. Translating gives CTSRLSGRVNEQYF.

This clonotype was counted between two and nine times. The gene calls are TRBV4-1 and TRBJ2-2; D uncertain. The CDR3 sequence is 14 residues long. Per germline, CDR1 MGHRA and CDR2 YSYEKL. The germline V and J ends were trimmed by 5 bases and 1 base, with 8 bases remaining between them. The CDR3 loop is CASSYRLNTGELFF. The CDR3 DNA sequence: TGCGCCAGCAGCTACCGACTGAACACCGGGGAGCTGTTTTTT.

This clonotype was detected a few times. The chain recombines TRBV12-3 or TRBV12-4 with TRBJ2-1; D is possibly TRBD2 (6 bases). The CDR3 is made up of 15 amino acids. Trimming pared 5 bases from V and 7 bases from J, leaving 18 bases between. The DNA for the CDR3 is TGTGCCAGCAGTAACACTAGCCCGAGTGGGAATGAGCAGTTCTTC. As protein: CASSNTSPSGNEQFF.

The chain joins TRBV5-4 to TRBJ2-5, with TRBD2 matching over 8 bases. There are 15 residues in the CDR3. Germline trimming cut 3 bases from V and 3 bases from J; bases unmatched to any gene: 7. Germline CDR1 SGHNT, CDR2 YYREEE (reference sequence). The CDR3 is CASSSGGRVKETQYF. The CDR3 bases are TGTGCCAGCAGCTCGGGAGGGAGGGTTAAAGAGACCCAGTACTTC. Variable domain in full (rest from reference TRBV5-4 and TRBJ2-5): ETGVTQSPTHLIKTRGQQVTLRCSSQSGHNTVSWYQQALGQGPQFIFQYYREEENGRGNFPPRFSGLQFPNYSSELNVNALELDDSALYLCASSSGGRVKETQYFGPGTRLLVL.

The rearrangement joins TRBV25-1 to TRBJ1-4; D call uncertain. V lost 7 bases, J lost 8 bases, and 11 bases lay in between. The CDR3 covers 12 residues. Germline assignment: CDR1 MGHDK and CDR2 SYGVNS. Here the CDR3 reads CASNQSGEKLFF. In nucleotides, the CDR3 is TGTGCCAGCAACCAGTCGGGAGAAAAACTGTTTTTT.

V and J are TRBV6-6 and TRBJ1-2; D remains unclear. The CDR3 runs to 12 residues. Between the trimmed V and J ends, which lost 6 bases and 5 bases, there was a span of 10 bases. In germline, CDR1 is MNHNY, CDR2 SVGAGI (reference sequence). This chain's CDR3 is CASSLSAYGYTF. CDR3 bases: TGTGCCAGCAGCCTCAGCGCGTATGGCTACACCTTC.

The sample holds many counts of this clonotype. The V call is TRBV28, the J call TRBJ2-7; 8 bases agree with TRBD2. V gave up 2 bases and J gave up 0 bases; unmatched junction bases: 0. The CDR3 is 14 amino acids. Germline lookup yields CDR1 MDHEN and CDR2 SYDVKM. This chain's CDR3 is CASSLLAGSYEQYF. The CDR3 bases are TGTGCCAGCAGTTTACTAGCGGGCTCCTACGAGCAGTACTTC.

Regarding this clonotype: A junction end diverges from the germline sequence, so it may reflect a read error. The V gene is TRBV6-2 or TRBV6-3, the J gene TRBJ1-6; D gene ambiguous. The CDR3 consists of 11 residues. The germline CDR1 and CDR2 sequences are MNHEY and SVGEGT. The CDR3 region is CASSYAGSPVF. The CDR3 DNA is TGTGCCAGCAGTTACGCGGGCTCACCCGTCTTT.

The table lists this clonotype with many counts. The chain has TRBV21-1 and TRBJ2-6; the table's D call, TRBD2, has no DNA check behind it. TRBV21-1 is flagged as a pseudogene. This CDR3 has 15 amino acids. The CDR3 region is CASSHTSPGANVLTF. DNA for the CDR3: TGTGCCAGCAGCCACACTAGTCCTGGGGCCAACGTCCTGACTTTC.